The 25 T cell receptor delta chains in this list originate from one sample, sequenced in a study of fetal and pediatric gammadelta thymocytes. TCRdb reanalysed the reads via CATT. The sample yields some 690 delta-chain clones, about 18% seen once. The thymus tissue was fetal, from elective terminations at roughly 14 to 22 weeks estimated gestational age. The specimen was Vgamma9Vdelta2 gamma-delta T cells from the thymus. Documented subset: sorted CD3+gammadeltaTCR+Vgamma9+Vdelta2+ thymocytes. These receptor sequences come from a human fetus.

By sample share, this clone is large. The chain is built from TRDV2 and TRDJ3; weak D call: TRDD3 (6 bases). Trimming pared 0 bases from V and 0 bases from J, leaving 11 bases between. Germline CDR1 reads GEAIGNYY; CDR2 reads EKD. CDR3 length: 18 amino acids. The CDR3 here is CACDTWGSSSWDTRQMFF. CDR3 nucleotide sequence: TGTGCCTGTGACACCTGGGGGTCGAGCTCCTGGGACACCCGACAGATGTTTTTC.

Comments on this clone: A single base separates this from a much larger clone, so it may be a read error. There is no V gene call, and the J gene is TRDJ3; the tabulated D call, TRDD3, remains unverified against the DNA. The length of the CDR3 is 18 residues. CDR3 amino acids: CACDTYWGNSWDTRQMFF. DNA of the CDR3: TGTGCCTGTGACACGTACTGGGGGAACTCCTGGGACACCCGACAGATGTTTTTC.

By share of the sample, this clone is medium-sized (0.01 to 0.1%). At the DNA level, this CDR3 is encoded by other sequences in the same sample as well. The chain is built from TRDV2 and TRDJ2; 10 nucleotides agree with TRDD3. With 4 bases clipped from V and 0 bases from J, the junction kept 1 base outside the gene matches. This CDR3 region has 15 residues. Germline CDR1 reads GEAIGNYY; CDR2 reads EKD. This CDR3 is CACDTGGSLTAQLFF. CDR3 in DNA: TGTGCCTGTGATACTGGGGGATCTTTGACAGCACAACTCTTCTTT.

Notes on this clone: A far larger clone is off by one base, so a read error is likely. The V and J genes are TRDV2 and TRDJ2; perhaps TRDD3 as D (5 bases). Germline loops: CDR1 GEAIGNYY, CDR2 EKD. The CDR3 totals 13 residues. V lost 0 bases, J lost 4 bases, and 5 bases lay in between. The CDR3, as DNA: TGTGCCTGTGACACCGGGGGGACAGCACAACTCTTCTTT. Translated, it gives CACDTGGTAQLFF.

This clone was seen only a few times. This CDR3 is also generated by other DNA sequences in the sample. The chain links TRDV2 to TRDJ3; 13 nucleotides match TRDD3. The V and J ends lost 4 bases and 1 base, in that order; junction bases with no gene match: 6. The CDR3 consists of 19 residues. The germline gives CDR1 GEAIGNYY, CDR2 EKD. In DNA, the CDR3 is TGTGCCTGTGATGTACTGGGGGATACGCCGTCCTGGGACACCCGACAGATGTTTTTC. Amino acid sequence: CACDVLGDTPSWDTRQMFF.

This clone turned up a few times. The gene calls are TRDV2 and TRDJ3, with TRDD3 matching 11 bases. This CDR3 is 18 amino acids long. CDR1 GEAIGNYY and CDR2 EKD come from the germline V gene. With 2 bases clipped from V and 2 bases from J, the junction kept 4 bases outside the gene matches. The CDR3 bases are TGTGCCTGTGACATACTGGGGGATAAGGCCTGGGACACCCGACAGATGTTTTTC. It codes for CACDILGDKAWDTRQMFF.

This clone is categorized as large. The rearrangement joins TRDV2 to TRDJ3; tentative D call: TRDD3 (5 bases). V was pared by 0 bases and J by 0 bases, with 14 bases between. This CDR3 is 19 amino acids long. Per germline, CDR1 GEAIGNYY and CDR2 EKD. The CDR3 DNA follows: TGTGCCTGTGACACCGCAAGGGGACCGAGCTCCTGGGACACCCGACAGATGTTTTTC. As protein: CACDTARGPSSWDTRQMFF.

This chain joins TRDV2 and TRDJ3, with 9 bases aligning to TRDD3. The J gene, missing from TCRdb, was assigned here through DNA to germline matching. The CDR3 sequence is 19 residues long. V was clipped by 2 bases and J by 0 bases; unmatched bases: 7. Germline CDR1 reads GEAIGNYY; CDR2 reads EKD. Here the CDR3 reads CACDILGDLSSWDTRQMFF. In DNA form, the CDR3 reads TGTGCCTGTGACATACTGGGGGACCTAAGCTCCTGGGACACCCGACAGATGTTTTTC.

This clone was seen a few times. A read error may be the cause here, since a much bigger clone is one base away. The chain uses TRDV2 and TRDJ3; TRDD3 matches 9 bases. The germline CDR1 and CDR2 sequences are GEAIGNYY and EKD. The CDR3 covers 18 residues. V trimming: 5 bases; J trimming: 0 bases; junction bases outside the gene matches: 7. CDR3 loop: CACGTSWGISWDTRQMFF. The DNA for the CDR3 is TGTGCCTGTGGCACAAGCTGGGGGATCTCCTGGGACACCCGACAGATGTTTTTC.

In its sample, this clone ranks as large (0.1 to 1%). The rearrangement links TRDV2 to TRDJ3; 12 nucleotides match TRDD3. Germline loops: CDR1 GEAIGNYY, CDR2 EKD. The CDR3 is 20 amino acids. V gave up 2 bases and J gave up 0 bases; unmatched junction bases: 7. The CDR3 nucleotides read TGTGCCTGTGACAAGTACTGGGGGATACCGAGCTCCTGGGACACCCGACAGATGTTTTTC. Protein sequence: CACDKYWGIPSSWDTRQMFF.

On this clone itself: A single base is all that separates this from a far larger clone, so a read error is likely. The chain uses TRDV2 and TRDJ2; D gene uncertain. TCRdb offers no J gene call, so here the DNA was matched to germline to obtain one. Germline V gene sequence: CDR1 GEAIGNYY, CDR2 EKD. Trimming took off 0 bases at V and 7 bases at J, with 8 bases between the two ends. The CDR3 loop spans 13 amino acids. The CDR3 DNA follows: TGTGCCTGTGACACCTGGGAGATAGCACAACTCTTCTTT. This gives the protein CACDTWEIAQLFF.

Relative to its sample, this clone is medium-sized. This sample also contains other DNA sequences that code for the same CDR3. The J gene is TRDJ3, the V gene TRDV2; 9 bases line up with TRDD3. The CDR3 loop spans 18 amino acids. Per the germline V gene, CDR1 is GEAIGNYY and CDR2 is EKD. Losses at the gene ends were 3 bases for V and 0 bases for J; bases not matched to a gene: 5. The CDR3 spells CACDDYWGSSWDTRQMFF. The CDR3 nucleotides are TGTGCCTGTGACGACTACTGGGGGAGCTCCTGGGACACCCGACAGATGTTTTTC.

This clone counts as large. The chain combines TRDV2 with TRDJ3; 7 bases align to TRDD3. The V gene's germline CDR1 is GEAIGNYY and CDR2 EKD. The CDR3 has 16 amino acids. V gave up 0 bases and J gave up 2 bases; unmatched junction bases: 0. CDR3 sequence (DNA): TGTGCCTGTGACACCGGGGATACCTGGGACACCCGACAGATGTTTTTC. It is translated as CACDTGDTWDTRQMFF.

The sample holds a few counts of this clone. The sample contains more than one DNA sequence encoding this CDR3. This chain connects TRDV2 to TRDJ1, with D unclear. Germline-derived CDR1 and CDR2 are GEAIGNYY and EKD. Trimming removed 0 bases from V and 0 bases from J, with 4 bases in between. The length of the CDR3 is 13 residues. CDR3 region: CACDTGDTDKLIF. CDR3 bases: TGTGCCTGTGACACCGGGGACACCGATAAACTCATCTTT.

A word on this clone: This likely came from a read error, as a far larger clone is one base away. This chain uses TRDV2 with TRDJ3; D is perhaps TRDD3 (6 bases). TCRdb carries no J gene annotation; the J gene was assigned here by matching the DNA with germline. There are 16 residues in the CDR3. The V gene's germline CDR1 is GEAIGNYY and CDR2 EKD. Trimming shortened V by 3 bases and J by 0 bases, and 8 bases separated the two germline ends. DNA for the CDR3: TGTGCCTGTGACGGGATAGGCTCCTGGGACACCCGACAGATGTTTTTC. Translating gives CACDGIGSWDTRQMFF.

With respect to this clone: This probably arose from a read error, given a far larger clone one base away. This chain joins TRDV2 and TRDJ2, with 10 bases fitting TRDD3. Here the J gene was assigned by germline matching of the DNA, as TCRdb has none. CDR3 length: 16 amino acids. Unmatched junction bases numbered 3, after V lost 3 bases and J lost 0 bases. Germline V gene sequence: CDR1 GEAIGNYY, CDR2 EKD. CDR3 in DNA: TGTGCCTGTGACCCCCTGGGGGATACTTTGACAGCACAACTCTTCTTT. It is translated as CACDPLGDTLTAQLFF.

The genes are TRDV2 and TRDJ3, with 11 bases identical to TRDD3. Looked up from germline, CDR1 is GEAIGNYY and CDR2 is EKD. J gave up 0 bases and V 3 bases, and 3 bases lay outside the gene matches. The CDR3 contains 18 residues. This chain's CDR3 is CACDRTGGYSWDTRQMFF. In DNA, the CDR3 is TGTGCCTGTGACCGTACTGGGGGATACTCCTGGGACACCCGACAGATGTTTTTC.

Note on this clone: A far larger clone is just one base off, so this is likely a read error. The chain couples TRDV2 to TRDJ3; 8 positions agree with TRDD3. The CDR3 consists of 17 residues. In germline, CDR1 is GEAIGNYY, CDR2 EKD. In nucleotides, the CDR3 is TGTGCCTTTGACACCGCTGGGGGATCCTGGGACACCCGACAGATGTTTTTC. Its translation is CAFDTAGGSWDTRQMFF.

This clone has just a few counts. V gene TRDV2 combines with J gene TRDJ3; a possible D gene is TRDD3 (6 bases). CDR1 and CDR2 (germline): GEAIGNYY, EKD. V was pared by 1 base and J by 0 bases, with 6 bases between. The CDR3 contains 16 residues. The CDR3 spells CACDTGYSWDTRQMFF. The CDR3 bases are TGTGCCTGTGACACGGGATACTCCTGGGACACCCGACAGATGTTTTTC.

This clone was counted only a few times. The chain is built from TRDV2 and TRDJ1, with 11 bases matching TRDD3. The J gene was missing in TCRdb and was found by matching the end of the DNA to germline. The germline CDR1 and CDR2 sequences are GEAIGNYY and EKD. The CDR3 has 14 residues. Trimming removed 0 bases from V and 6 bases from J; junction bases left unmatched: 2. The CDR3 nucleotides read TGTGCCTGTGACACCGTACTGGGGGATAATAAACTCATCTTT. It is translated as CACDTVLGDNKLIF.

By frequency in the sample, this clone is medium-sized (0.01 to 0.1%). This sequence joins TRDV2 and TRDJ2, with D tentatively TRDD3 (6 bases). Trimming pared 2 bases from V and 1 base from J, leaving 7 bases between. Germline CDR1 reads GEAIGNYY; CDR2 reads EKD. The CDR3 has 14 amino acids. CDR3 protein: CACDILGLTAQLFF. DNA for the CDR3: TGTGCCTGTGACATACTGGGTTTGACAGCACAACTCTTCTTT.

Concerning this clone itself: A much larger clone lies a single base off, so this may be a read error. The chain links TRDV2 to TRDJ3; 9 bases fit TRDD3. TCRdb gives no J gene; it was assigned here by matching the DNA to germline. Per germline, CDR1 GEAIGNYY and CDR2 EKD. The CDR3 is made up of 18 amino acids. DNA of the CDR3: TGTGCCTGTGACACCGTGGGGGATATCTCCTGGGACCCCCGACAGATGTTTTTC. This encodes CACDTVGDISWDPRQMFF.

Relative to its sample, this clone is large (0.1 to 1%). The gene calls are TRDV2 and TRDJ3; 9 positions agree with TRDD3. CDR1 is GEAIGNYY and CDR2 is EKD in the germline V gene. After removal of 3 bases from V and 0 bases from J, the junction contained 5 bases not matched to a gene. The CDR3 length is 18 residues. In nucleotides, the CDR3 is TGTGCCTGTGACTGGGGGATAGGAAGCTCCTGGGACACCCGACAGATGTTTTTC. It is translated as CACDWGIGSSWDTRQMFF.

This clone rates as large (0.1 to 1%). The chain combines TRDV2 with TRDJ3, with 11 bases that match TRDD3. The CDR3 consists of 20 residues. The junction had 7 bases not matched to a gene; V was cut back by 1 base and J by 0 bases. The germline V gene encodes CDR1 GEAIGNYY and CDR2 EKD. The chain's CDR3 is CACDTYWGIKGSWDTRQMFF. The DNA of the CDR3 is TGTGCCTGTGACACGTACTGGGGGATAAAGGGCTCCTGGGACACCCGACAGATGTTTTTC.

This clone is labeled as large. The V and J genes are TRDV2 and TRDJ3; the match to TRDD3 covers 9 bases. The CDR3 is 18 residues long. The V gene's germline CDR1 is GEAIGNYY and CDR2 EKD. J was trimmed by 0 bases and V by 1 base; bases with no gene match: 3. This CDR3 is CACDTSWGISWDTRQMFF. The CDR3, as DNA: TGTGCCTGTGACACAAGCTGGGGGATCTCCTGGGACACCCGACAGATGTTTTTC.